Described below is a single T cell receptor (beta chain) sequence and its context. What it binds is unknown. With 4 bases removed from V and 1 base from J, the gap between germline ends came to 10 bases. Germline CDR1 MNHEY, CDR2 SVGAGI. The CDR3 length is 15 residues. TCRdb reprocessed the RT-PCR reads with MiXCR, giving one entry per CDR3 protein. The top ten hold approximately 11% of the sample, which has under 850,000 distinct CDR3 sequences, around 20% seen once. The record originates from a study of response to subunit inactivated influenza vaccine. Study-wide points: Authors suggested that a seasonal influenza vaccination recruits few new T cells each time.

V gene TRBV6-5 combines with J gene TRBJ2-2; D is unclear. The material was PBMCs from blood, obtained 5 days after vaccination. The clonotype comes from a middle-aged man who received an inactivated influenza vaccine. As DNA, the CDR3 is TGTGCCAGCAGTTCCTCAACCCTGAACACCGGGGAGCTGTTTTTT. Encoded protein: CASSSSTLNTGELFF.